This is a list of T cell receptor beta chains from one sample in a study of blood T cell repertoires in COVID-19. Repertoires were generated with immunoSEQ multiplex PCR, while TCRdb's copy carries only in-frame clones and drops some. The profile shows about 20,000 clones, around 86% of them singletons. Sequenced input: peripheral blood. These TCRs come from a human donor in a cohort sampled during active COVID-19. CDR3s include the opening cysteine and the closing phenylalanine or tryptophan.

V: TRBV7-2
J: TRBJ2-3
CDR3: CASSSLGAGTDTQYF

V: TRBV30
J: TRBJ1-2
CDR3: CAWSQQGANYGYTF

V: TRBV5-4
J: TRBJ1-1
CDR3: CASSRAVGLMNTEAFF

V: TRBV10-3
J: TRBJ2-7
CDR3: CAISAIGQGTYYEQYF

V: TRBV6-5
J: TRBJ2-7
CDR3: CASTWSLSYEQYF

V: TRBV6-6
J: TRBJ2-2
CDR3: CASTDRDTGELFF

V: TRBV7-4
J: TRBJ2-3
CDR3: CASSSDRITWCWCTDTQYF

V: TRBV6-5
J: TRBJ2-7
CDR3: CASSRAGYEQYF

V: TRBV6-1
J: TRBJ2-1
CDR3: CASSVPVGGSSYNEQFF

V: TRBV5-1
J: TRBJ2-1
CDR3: CASSDGQGYDEQFF

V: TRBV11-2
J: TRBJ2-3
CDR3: CASSFLAGAGTDTQYF

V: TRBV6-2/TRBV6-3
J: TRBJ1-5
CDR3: CASSAPPGPQHF

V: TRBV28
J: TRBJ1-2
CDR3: CASRQGQDYGYTF

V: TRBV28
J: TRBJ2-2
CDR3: CASFPHTLAANTGELFF

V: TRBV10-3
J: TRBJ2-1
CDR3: CAIGLAGDNEQFF

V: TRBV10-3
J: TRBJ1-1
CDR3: CAISGSGTGGTEAFF

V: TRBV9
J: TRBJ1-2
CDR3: CASSEGQGPYGYTF

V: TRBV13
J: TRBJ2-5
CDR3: CASSFSALDGGGETQYF

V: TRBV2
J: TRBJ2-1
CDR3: CASTPGFRSSYNEQFF

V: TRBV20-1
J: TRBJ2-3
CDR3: CSASRTTSTDTQYF

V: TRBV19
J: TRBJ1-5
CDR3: CASSRTGGGQPQHF

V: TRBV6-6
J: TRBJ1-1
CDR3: CASSLDRAEAFF

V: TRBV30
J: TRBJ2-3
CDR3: CAWSMMTTDTQYF

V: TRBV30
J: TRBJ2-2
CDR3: CAWRGRETGELFF

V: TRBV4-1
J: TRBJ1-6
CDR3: CASSPYSSIPNSPLHF

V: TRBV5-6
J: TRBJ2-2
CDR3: CASSLVQGSTGELFF

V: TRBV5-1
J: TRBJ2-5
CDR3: CASSFLGTGTVETQYF

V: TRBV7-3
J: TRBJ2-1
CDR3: CASSLKGHALSGIGNEQFF

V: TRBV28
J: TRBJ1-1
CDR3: CASSSPALGQQYTEAFF

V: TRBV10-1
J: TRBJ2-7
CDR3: CASTLGHPRMGYEQYF

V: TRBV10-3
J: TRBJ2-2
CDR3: CAHGVASGNTGELFF

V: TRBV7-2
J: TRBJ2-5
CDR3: CASSLARGLQETQYF

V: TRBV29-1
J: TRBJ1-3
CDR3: CSVGDSGNTIYF

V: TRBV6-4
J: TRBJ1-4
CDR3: CASKQGKFVEKLFF

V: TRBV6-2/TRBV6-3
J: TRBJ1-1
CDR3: CASSYPTAGGNTEAFF

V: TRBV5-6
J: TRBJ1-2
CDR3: CASSPPGQNYGYTF

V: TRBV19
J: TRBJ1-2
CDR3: CASRQSLGYTF

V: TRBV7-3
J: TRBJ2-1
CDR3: CASSLTPTSGRANEQFF

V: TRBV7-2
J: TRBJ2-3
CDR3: CASSLRTSGSGTQYF

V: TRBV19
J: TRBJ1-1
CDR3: CASSMSGQGAEAFF

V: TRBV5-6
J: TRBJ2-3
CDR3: CASSLAGGPGTQYF

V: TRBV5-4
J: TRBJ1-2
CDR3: CASSLEQGAPGYTF

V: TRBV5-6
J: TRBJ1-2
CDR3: CASSPTSGLGGYTF

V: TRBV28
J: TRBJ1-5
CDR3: CASSIGTGGLVYQPQHF

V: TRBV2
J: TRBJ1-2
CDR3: CALGGAADYGYTF

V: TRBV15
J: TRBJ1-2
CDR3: CATSRPGQGVSGYTF

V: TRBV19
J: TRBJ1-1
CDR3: CASRALTGYMNTEAFF

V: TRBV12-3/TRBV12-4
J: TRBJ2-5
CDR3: CASSIAGGPQYF

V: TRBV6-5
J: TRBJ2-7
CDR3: CASSFSRTGPYEQYF